This TCR beta chain was obtained from a study of neoadjuvant nivolumab and ipilimumab in lung cancer (dated by TCRdb to the early 2020s). Study-level background: Nivolumab was administered intravenously at 3 mg/kg on days 1, 15 and 29, and in the combination arm ipilimumab 1 mg/kg was added on day 1 only. Matched pretherapy and resected tumor pairs were analyzed from seven patients, of whom four had been treated with nivolumab and three with nivolumab plus ipilimumab. The primary trial endpoint was the major pathologic response (MPR) rate in the intention-to-treat population in each study arm. The trial treated about 45 patients with operable NSCLC: about 23 were randomized to nivolumab monotherapy and about 20 to nivolumab plus ipilimumab. TCR repertoires in pretherapy (baseline) peripheral blood were compared with TCR repertoires in tumors resected at surgery after neoadjuvant immune checkpoint blockade. Paper-wide results and their limitations: From pretherapy to surgery, tumor T-cell richness and clonality increased in three of three dual-therapy tumors but in only two of four nivolumab-treated tumors. TCR sequencing was performed in a small number of samples. TCR richness in pretherapy blood showed a positive correlation with richness in tumors resected after neoadjuvant therapy (Spearman R ≈ 0.81). There was no significant correlation between TCR clonality and pathologic tumor regression, and just a single major-pathologic-response sample was available for the clonality-regression analysis. TCR richness and clonality were greater in resected tumors than in tumor-adjacent uninvolved lung, and increases were seen in more dual-therapy-treated tumors.

About this clone itself: Its antigen is unknown. The record has no base qualities; no much larger clone is one base away.

Interpreted using the paper, the time point label stands for: at surgical resection after neoadjuvant nivolumab +/- ipilimumab. Samples were obtained from the phase 2 randomized NEOSTAR trial, in which neoadjuvant nivolumab or nivolumab plus ipilimumab followed by surgery was tested in operable NSCLC. Libraries were prepared through the immunoSEQ multiplex PCR assay. The authors' analysis ran thus. Repertoires were summarized by richness and clonality, and significantly expanded and contracted clones were identified between pre- and post-therapy samples. Sourced from immuneACCESS, this table was stored by TCRdb with only in-frame sequences that have V and J called. A share of the clones is absent; for the studies checked, an unresolved V gene accounts for under half, and the remainder has no known explanation. The DNA gave D and trimming, while V, J and clone size come from that table. The sample profile shows 7,700 or so clones; around 90% of them were found once. The ten most abundant clones make up 2.4% of the sample.

CDR1 is given as KGHSH and CDR2 as LQKENI, both from the germline V gene. The CDR3 covers 14 residues, taking in both the cysteine and the phenylalanine. Only the CDR3 DNA is retained, 42 bases long and in frame from the first base. V lost 5 bases and J lost 1 base, and the count of bases not matched to a germline gene is 4. The TCR sequence derives from an adult with non-small cell lung cancer. Some clones in this sample may be carry-over from other donors' samples. Sequenced material: tumor tissue, taken after neoadjuvant nivolumab, alone or with ipilimumab, at or shortly before surgery. The chain is made from TRBV18 and TRBJ1-2, with 7 central nucleotides matching TRBD1. The bases read TGTGCCAGCTCAACAGACAGGGATAACTATGGCTACACCTTC. It translates to CASSTDRDNYGYTF.